This T cell receptor beta chain was found in a study of T cell responses to AZD1222 COVID-19 vaccine. The V and J ends lost 7 bases and 7 bases respectively, with 19 bases between them. The germline V gene encodes CDR1 MNHEY and CDR2 SMNVEV (reference sequence). This CDR3 has 15 residues. The method was immunoSEQ multiplex PCR; TCRdb's version includes in-frame clones alone and lacks a portion of them. Of roughly 100,000 clones in the sample, about 92% were seen once. This clonotype was obtained from an adult who received the AZD1222 COVID-19 vaccine. The V call is TRBV27, the J call TRBJ1-4, with D maybe TRBD1 (5 bases). Sample: peripheral blood, taken 28 days after the second AZD1222 dose. The CDR3 nucleotides are TGTGCCAGCAAAAGCGGCCAGGGACCCTCTGAAAAACTGTTTTTT. As protein: CASKSGQGPSEKLFF. The whole variable domain, filled in from reference TRBV27 and TRBJ1-4, reads EAQVTQNPRYLITVTGKKLTVTCSQNMNHEYMSWYRQDPGLGLRQIYYSMNVEVTDKGDVPEGYKVSRKEKRNFPLILESPSPNQTSLYFCASKSGQGPSEKLFFGSGTQLSVL.